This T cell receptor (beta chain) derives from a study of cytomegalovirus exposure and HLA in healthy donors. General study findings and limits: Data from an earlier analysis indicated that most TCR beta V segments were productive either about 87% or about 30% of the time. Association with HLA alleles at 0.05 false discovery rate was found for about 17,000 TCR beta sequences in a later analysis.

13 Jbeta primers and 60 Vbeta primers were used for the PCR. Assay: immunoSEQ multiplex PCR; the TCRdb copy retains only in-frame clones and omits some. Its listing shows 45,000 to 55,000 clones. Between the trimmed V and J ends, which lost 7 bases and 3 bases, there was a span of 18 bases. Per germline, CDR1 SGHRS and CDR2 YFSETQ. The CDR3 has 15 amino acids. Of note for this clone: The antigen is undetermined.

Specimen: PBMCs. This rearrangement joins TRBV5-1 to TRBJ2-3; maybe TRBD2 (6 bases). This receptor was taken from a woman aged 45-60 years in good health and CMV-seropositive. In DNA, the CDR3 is TGCGCCAGCGCCTTCCAACCTAGCGAGACAGATACGCAGTATTTT. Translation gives CASAFQPSETDTQYF.